Shown below are 27 T cell receptor beta chains from a single sample sequenced in a study of graft-versus-host responses after intestinal transplantation. Graft tissue was processed to release intraepithelial and lamina propria lymphocytes. Assay: immunoSEQ multiplex PCR; the TCRdb copy retains only in-frame clones and omits some. The sample lists about 17,000 clones, approximately 82% occurring once. Source: ileum tissue, taken 17 days after transplant. The receptor source for this set is a human patient who received an intestinal transplant, so some T cells may come from the graft donor.

The chain joins TRBV2 to TRBJ1-6, with TRBD1 as a possible D gene (6 bases). CDR1 SNHLY and CDR2 FYNNEI come from the germline V gene. V was pared by 9 bases and J by 7 bases, with 19 bases between. There are 15 residues in the CDR3. The CDR3, as DNA: TGTGCCAGTACAATCAGGGGAATTAGGAATTCACCCCTCCACTTT. It translates to CASTIRGIRNSPLHF.

The gene calls are TRBV10-3 and TRBJ2-7; possibly TRBD2 for D (6 bases). Germline lookup yields CDR1 ENHRY and CDR2 SYGVKD. Deletions cut 7 bases from V and 2 bases from J, with 24 bases between. This CDR3 region has 17 residues. The CDR3 DNA is TGTGCCATCAATCCCGGACTATTGCCTAGCGCTGCCTACGAGCAGTACTTC. This encodes CAINPGLLPSAAYEQYF.

The chain recombines TRBV6-1 with TRBJ2-7; 7 bases align to TRBD1. This CDR3 spans 14 amino acids. Germline CDR1 MNHNS, CDR2 SASEGT. The ends lost 6 bases at V and 9 bases at J; junction bases unmatched: 14. The CDR3 here is CASRETGRTPVQYF. The CDR3 DNA reads TGTGCCAGCAGGGAGACAGGGAGAACGCCGGTGCAGTACTTC.

The V call is TRBV15, the J call TRBJ2-7; 9 bases agree with TRBD2. The junction had 7 bases not matched to a gene; V was cut back by 5 bases and J by 5 bases. CDR3 length: 14 amino acids. Germline CDR1 and CDR2: LNHNV and YYDKDF (reference sequence). CDR3 protein: CATSGSGRTHEQYF. The CDR3 coding sequence is TGTGCCACCAGCGGGAGCGGGAGGACCCACGAGCAGTACTTC.

The V and J genes are TRBV5-6 and TRBJ1-2; 7 bases match TRBD1. Unmatched junction bases numbered 4, after V lost 4 bases and J lost 4 bases. The V gene's germline CDR1 is SGHDT and CDR2 YYEEEE. This CDR3 is built from 13 residues. The CDR3 nucleotides are TGTGCCAGCAGCATAGACAGGGCCTATGGCTACACCTTC. This codes for CASSIDRAYGYTF.

V usage is TRBV7-9 and J usage is TRBJ2-3; D is perhaps TRBD2 (5 bases). This CDR3 comprises 15 residues. Germline V gene lookup returns CDR1 SEHNR and CDR2 FQNEAQ (reference sequence). Between the trimmed V and J ends, which lost 5 bases and 1 base, there was a span of 13 bases. Here the CDR3 reads CASSPIASRTDTQYF. The CDR3 coding sequence is TGTGCCAGCAGCCCAATAGCGTCGCGCACAGATACGCAGTATTTT.

The chain links TRBV5-8 to TRBJ2-3; D is perhaps TRBD1 (5 bases). The CDR3 has 16 residues. Germline V gives CDR1 SGHTS, CDR2 YDEGEE. V gave up 4 bases and J gave up 2 bases, with 17 bases separating them. The CDR3 DNA sequence: TGTGCCAGCAGCCATACCAGACAGTTATACACAGATACGCAGTATTTT. Protein: CASSHTRQLYTDTQYF.

The chain recombines TRBV6-5 with TRBJ2-7; D is undetermined. CDR3 length: 16 residues. Trimming took 2 bases from V and 3 from J, leaving 17 bases between them. Per the germline V gene, CDR1 is MNHEY and CDR2 is SVGAGI. The CDR3 sequence: CASSYHNRAEFYEQYF. The DNA of the CDR3 is TGTGCCAGCAGTTACCATAATCGGGCGGAATTCTACGAGCAGTACTTC.

The chain recombines TRBV18 with TRBJ2-2; either TRBD1 or TRBD2 may supply D (5 bases each). V was cut by 6 bases and J by 2 bases, with 16 bases left in between. Germline CDR1 and CDR2: KGHSH and LQKENI. The CDR3 loop spans 16 amino acids. The DNA for the CDR3 is TGTGCCAGCTCCTCCCTCCCGGGGCTCAACACCGGGGAGCTGTTTTTT. As protein: CASSSLPGLNTGELFF.

DNA for the CDR3: TGTGCCACCAGCAGAATGGATCGAGCTTCACCCCTCCACTTT. This encodes CATSRMDRASPLHF. The V call is TRBV15, the J call TRBJ1-6; D uncertain. The V gene lost 2 bases and the J gene lost 9 bases, with 11 bases spanning the gap. The CDR3 runs to 14 residues. The germline CDR1 and CDR2 sequences are LNHNV and YYDKDF (reference sequence).

This sequence joins TRBV25-1 and TRBJ1-4; D gene ambiguous. Per germline, CDR1 MGHDK and CDR2 SYGVNS. CDR3 length: 15 amino acids. V shed 2 bases and J shed 4 bases, with 11 bases lying between them. CDR3 amino acids: CASSEGVRFNEKLFF. Here the CDR3 DNA reads TGTGCCAGCAGTGAAGGAGTGCGGTTTAATGAAAAACTGTTTTTT. The whole variable domain, filled in from reference TRBV25-1 and TRBJ1-4, reads EADIYQTPRYLVIGTGKKITLECSQTMGHDKMYWYQQDPGMELHLIHYSYGVNSTEKGDLSSESTVSRIRTEHFPLTLESARPSHTSQYLCASSEGVRFNEKLFFGSGTQLSVL.

J is TRBJ2-3 and V is TRBV14; 7 bases are a match to TRBD2. Per the germline V gene, CDR1 is SGHDN and CDR2 is FVKESK. The CDR3 totals 16 residues. After removal of 4 bases from V and 4 bases from J, the junction contained 11 bases not matched to a gene. The CDR3 here is CASSPWGEGPADTQYF. The CDR3 bases are TGTGCCAGCAGCCCCTGGGGGGAGGGGCCTGCAGATACGCAGTATTTT.

In DNA form, the CDR3 reads TGTGCCAGCAGTTTATTGAGCATGGACAATGAGCAGTTCTTC. This codes for CASSLLSMDNEQFF. V gene TRBV28 combines with J gene TRBJ2-1; D is unclear. CDR3 length equals 14 residues. V was pared by 1 base and J by 5 bases, with 9 bases between. Germline lookup yields CDR1 MDHEN and CDR2 SYDVKM.

The chain employs TRBV28 and TRBJ1-5; TRBD1 aligns across 9 bases. This CDR3 is 14 amino acids long. J was trimmed by 7 bases and V by 3 bases; bases with no gene match: 4. CDR1 is MDHEN, CDR2 SYDVKM, per germline. Here the CDR3 DNA reads TGTGCCAGCAGTTTTGGGACAGGGTTGCAGCCCCAGCATTTT. It is translated as CASSFGTGLQPQHF.

The CDR3 DNA is TGTGCCAGCAGCTTGTCAGGCAGGGACACTGAAGCTTTCTTT. Translating gives CASSLSGRDTEAFF. The chain uses TRBV5-4 and TRBJ1-1; D is possibly TRBD1 (5 bases). Trimming pared 1 base from V and 3 bases from J, leaving 10 bases between. The CDR3 has 14 amino acids. Germline CDR1 reads SGHNT; CDR2 reads YYREEE (reference sequence).

The J gene is TRBJ2-5, the V gene TRBV4-1; the D gene is possibly TRBD1 (5 bases). Germline-derived CDR1 and CDR2 are MGHRA and YSYEKL. There are 14 residues in the CDR3. The ends were cut back, 1 base at V and 5 bases at J, with 11 bases in the middle. The CDR3 coding sequence is TGCGCCAGCAGCCAAGTCAGGGAATTGGAGACCCAGTACTTC. As protein: CASSQVRELETQYF.

J is TRBJ2-3 and V is TRBV6-1; TRBD2 aligns across 11 bases. CDR3 length: 17 amino acids. Germline V gives CDR1 MNHNS, CDR2 SASEGT. After removal of 3 bases from V and 2 bases from J, the junction contained 7 bases not matched to a gene. The CDR3 DNA reads as TGTGCCAGCAGTGATTCTGTAGCGGGAGGGCCCACAGATACGCAGTATTTT. As protein: CASSDSVAGGPTDTQYF.

The chain employs TRBV19 and TRBJ1-1; D not resolved. Germline V gene sequence: CDR1 LNHDA, CDR2 SQIVND (reference sequence). The CDR3 is 12 residues long. Trimming removed 0 bases from V and 2 bases from J, with 1 base in between. CDR3 DNA: TGTGCCAGTAGTATAGACAACACTGAAGCTTTCTTT. This encodes CASSIDNTEAFF.

This clone was picked up one time. This chain joins TRBV21-1 and TRBJ2-1. TRBV21-1 is noted as a pseudogene. CDR3 length: 11 residues. The CDR3 region has the DNA TGTGCCAGCACCCCCTATAGGGAGCAGTTCTTC. Amino acid sequence: CASTPYREQFF.

The chain recombines TRBV9 with TRBJ1-4, with D maybe TRBD1 (5 bases). Germline values: CDR1 SGDLS, CDR2 YYNGEE. CDR3 length: 14 residues. Trimming removed 0 bases from V and 14 bases from J, with 17 bases in between. The DNA of the CDR3 is TGTGCCAGCAGCGTAGATGAGGAATCCAACAGGCTGTTTTTT. It encodes CASSVDEESNRLFF.

DNA for the CDR3: TGTGCAAGTCGCTTAGTTTCGGGCGGTTTACGGGAGACCCAGTACTTC. Translated: CASRLVSGGLRETQYF. The rearrangement uses TRBV12-2 and TRBJ2-5. TRBV12-2 has pseudogene status. The CDR3 sequence is 16 residues long.

The genes are TRBV5-1 and TRBJ2-3; D ambiguous. CDR1 SGHRS and CDR2 YFSETQ come from the germline V gene. V was clipped by 3 bases and J by 6 bases, with 5 bases between them. The CDR3 runs 11 residues. The CDR3 nucleotides read TGCGCCAGCAGCTACGTGGATACGCAGTATTTT. It encodes CASSYVDTQYF.

This clone occurred a few times. The chain couples TRBV27 to TRBJ1-6; possible D gene TRBD1, 5 bases. V dropped 6 bases and J dropped 6 bases, with 12 bases sitting between them. Per germline, CDR1 MNHEY and CDR2 SMNVEV (reference sequence). The CDR3 sequence is 14 residues long. The CDR3 sequence: CASSPGTGNSPLHF. The CDR3 DNA follows: TGTGCCAGCAGCCCAGGGACCGGTAATTCACCCCTCCACTTT.

The rearrangement uses TRBV11-2 and TRBJ2-3, with 7 bases aligning to TRBD2. After removal of 5 bases from V and 2 bases from J, the junction contained 10 bases not matched to a gene. Germline values: CDR1 SGHAT, CDR2 FQNNGV. This CDR3 is 16 amino acids long. The CDR3 sequence: CASSLSGIRHTDTQYF. The CDR3 nucleotides are TGTGCCAGCAGCCTGAGCGGGATCCGCCACACAGATACGCAGTATTTT.

The rearrangement links TRBV19 to TRBJ1-5; 7 bases map to TRBD1. V trimming: 3 bases; J trimming: 9 bases; junction bases outside the gene matches: 17. This CDR3 spans 17 amino acids. Per germline, CDR1 LNHDA and CDR2 SQIVND (reference sequence). The CDR3 region has the DNA TGTGCCAGTAGTATGTCACAGACAGGGAGGTCCTTCTGGCCCCAGCATTTT. Protein: CASSMSQTGRSFWPQHF.

This clone was seen a single time. This rearrangement joins TRBV5-1 to TRBJ1-2; D is possibly TRBD1 (6 bases). Trimming stripped 0 bases from V and 8 bases from J, with 17 bases between. CDR3 length: 15 residues. The germline V gene has CDR1 SGHRS and CDR2 YFSETQ. This CDR3 is CASSLVDAWGGGYTF. CDR3 nucleotide sequence: TGCGCCAGCAGCTTGGTCGACGCCTGGGGGGGCGGCTACACCTTC.

V gene TRBV28 combines with J gene TRBJ1-1; D is possibly TRBD1 (6 bases). The V end was cut by 6 bases, the J end by 0 bases, with 14 bases between. The V gene's germline CDR1 is MDHEN and CDR2 SYDVKM. The length of the CDR3 is 15 residues. The CDR3 loop is CASSRKTGMNTEAFF. CDR3 in DNA: TGTGCCAGCAGCCGAAAAACAGGGATGAACACTGAAGCTTTCTTT.